The next 25 T cell receptor beta chains were all read from a single sample in a study of OX40 agonist ivuxolimab in advanced cancers. Sequenced by immunoSEQ multiplex PCR; TCRdb stores in-frame clones only, minus some. The sample includes roughly 76,000 clones, less than 90% of them seen just once. The material was CD4+ or CD8+ T cells sorted from blood, obtained in a trial of the OX40 agonist ivuxolimab. The source of these receptors is an adult with an advanced solid tumor such as melanoma, head and neck, liver or kidney cancer.

The chain employs TRBV9 and TRBJ2-5, with 7 nucleotides matching TRBD2. The CDR3 length is 16 residues. V lost 3 bases and J lost 5; bases outside the gene matches: 13. In germline, CDR1 is SGDLS, CDR2 YYNGEE. The DNA of the CDR3 is TGTGCCAGCAGCGGGGTAAGAGGCGGGAGCGGGGAGACCCAGTACTTC. This encodes CASSGVRGGSGETQYF.

The rearrangement uses TRBV5-4 and TRBJ2-4; D gene uncertain. The CDR3 has 14 amino acids. V was cut by 4 bases and J by 4 bases, with 12 bases left in between. Germline CDR1 reads SGHNT; CDR2 reads YYREEE (reference sequence). CDR3 amino acids: CASSPEDAKNIQYF. The CDR3 coding sequence is TGTGCCAGCAGCCCCGAGGATGCGAAAAACATTCAGTACTTC.

The V and J genes are TRBV5-8 and TRBJ1-5; D is perhaps TRBD1 (6 bases). The CDR3 has 17 residues. V gave up 4 bases and J gave up 0 bases, with 17 bases separating them. The germline gives CDR1 SGHTS, CDR2 YDEGEE. The CDR3 DNA follows: TGTGCCAGCAGCCCCTTAGGGGGGGGAGGTAGCAATCAGCCCCAGCATTTT. Translated: CASSPLGGGGSNQPQHF.

V usage is TRBV4-3 and J usage is TRBJ1-1; a possible D gene is TRBD1 (5 bases). This CDR3 comprises 15 residues. Trimming pared 2 bases from V and 11 bases from J, leaving 21 bases between. Germline CDR1 and CDR2: LGHNA and YSLEER. In nucleotides, the CDR3 is TGCGCCAGCAGCCAATCCGTCTACGTGGGGCTCTTCGCTTTCTTT. Amino acids: CASSQSVYVGLFAFF.

The rearrangement links TRBV30 to TRBJ1-4, with a tentative D call TRBD1 (5 bases). The CDR3 runs to 15 residues. Germline CDR1 reads GTSNPN; CDR2 reads SVGIG (reference sequence). Trimming cost V 2 bases and J 5 bases, with 15 bases left between them. The CDR3 protein is CAWSTPGRTNEKLFF. The CDR3 nucleotides are TGTGCCTGGAGTACTCCGGGACGGACAAATGAAAAACTGTTTTTT. Filled out from reference TRBV30 and TRBJ1-4, the complete variable domain reads SQTIHQWPATLVQPVGSPLSLECTVEGTSNPNLYWYRQAAGRGLQLLFYSVGIGQISSEVPQNLSASRPQDRQFILSSKKLLLSDSGFYLCAWSTPGRTNEKLFFGSGTQLSVL.

This rearrangement joins TRBV30 to TRBJ1-2; 7 bases match TRBD1. CDR3 length: 16 residues. The ends lost 2 bases at V and 5 bases at J; junction bases unmatched: 14. CDR1 is GTSNPN and CDR2 is SVGIG in the germline V gene (reference sequence). The CDR3 coding sequence is TGTGCCTGGAGTTACTCACAATACTCAGGGGGGTATGGCTACACCTTC. Its translation: CAWSYSQYSGGYGYTF.

This chain links TRBV5-6 with TRBJ2-1; D might be TRBD1 (5 bases). CDR1 and CDR2 from the germline V gene are SGHDT and YYEEEE. V was shortened by 4 bases and J by 0 bases, with 20 bases between the two germline ends. The CDR3 totals 18 residues. The DNA for the CDR3 is TGTGCCAGCAGCGCTACAGGTTGGGGCGTAAGCTCCTACAATGAGCAGTTCTTC. Amino acids: CASSATGWGVSSYNEQFF. Using reference TRBV5-6 and TRBJ2-1 for the parts outside the CDR3, the full variable domain is DAGVTQSPTHLIKTRGQQVTLRCSPKSGHDTVSWYQQALGQGPQFIFQYYEEEERQRGNFPDRFSGHQFPNYSSELNVNALLLGDSALYLCASSATGWGVSSYNEQFFGPGTRLTVL.

This chain uses TRBV5-4 with TRBJ1-6; D might be TRBD1 (5 bases). V lost 1 base to trimming and J lost 9 bases, with 14 bases between them. This CDR3 is built from 15 residues. The germline V gene has CDR1 SGHNT and CDR2 YYREEE (reference sequence). In DNA form, the CDR3 reads TGTGCCAGCAGCTTGCGGAGGGGAAGGGGTTCACCCCTCCACTTT. Translating gives CASSLRRGRGSPLHF.

This sequence joins TRBV5-1 and TRBJ2-5; D is uncertain. This CDR3 comprises 14 residues. Deletions cut 0 bases from V and 2 bases from J, with 8 bases between. Germline CDR1 and CDR2: SGHRS and YFSETQ. The CDR3 nucleotides read TGCGCCAGCAGCTTGGCCGTAGCACAAGAGACCCAGTACTTC. It is translated as CASSLAVAQETQYF. Complete variable domain (other parts from reference TRBV5-1 and TRBJ2-5): KAGVTQTPRYLIKTRGQQVTLSCSPISGHRSVSWYQQTPGQGLQFLFEYFSETQRNKGNFPGRFSGRQFSNSRSEMNVSTLELGDSALYLCASSLAVAQETQYFGPGTRLLVL.

The chain couples TRBV20-1 to TRBJ1-4; no firm D call. CDR3 length: 11 residues. Trimming removed 1 base from V and 8 bases from J, with 5 bases in between. Germline lookup yields CDR1 DFQATT and CDR2 SNEGSKA (reference sequence). The DNA for the CDR3 is TGCAGTGCTAGAGCTTGGGAAAAACTGTTTTTT. Its protein is CSARAWEKLFF.

This chain links TRBV2 with TRBJ2-7; tentative D call: TRBD1 (6 bases). The CDR3 consists of 12 residues. V was pared by 6 bases and J by 3 bases, with 9 bases between. Germline loops: CDR1 SNHLY, CDR2 FYNNEI. DNA for the CDR3: TGTGCCAGCAGAGAGGACAGCTACGAGCAGTACTTC. Its translation: CASREDSYEQYF.

The chain is built from TRBV5-4 and TRBJ2-7; 11 nucleotides agree with TRBD2. With V trimmed by 4 bases and J by 7 bases, 13 bases remained unmatched. Germline V lookup: CDR1 SGHNT, CDR2 YYREEE (reference sequence). This CDR3 is 16 amino acids long. The CDR3 region has the DNA TGTGCCAGCAGCGCTAGCGGGAGGCGGTCTTATGGGGAGCAGTACTTC. Translated, it gives CASSASGRRSYGEQYF.

This chain connects TRBV6-6 to TRBJ2-7; D tentatively fits TRBD1 or TRBD2 (5 bases each). The CDR3 is 13 amino acids. The V end lost 4 bases, the J end lost 13 bases, and 20 bases lay between the germline ends. From germline, CDR1 is MNHNY and CDR2 SVGAGI (reference sequence). CDR3 sequence reads: CASSWSRDAISYF. The DNA for the CDR3 is TGTGCCAGCAGTTGGTCAAGGGACGCCATCAGTTACTTC.

V and J are TRBV19 and TRBJ2-2; TRBD2 agrees at 11 bases. With 5 bases clipped from V and 3 bases from J, the junction kept 14 bases outside the gene matches. The CDR3 runs to 19 residues. CDR1 and CDR2 from the germline V gene are LNHDA and SQIVND (reference sequence). In DNA form, the CDR3 reads TGTGCCAGTAGTGGTGGTAGCGGGGGGGCCCGGATTTACACCGGGGAGCTGTTTTTT. Translating it yields CASSGGSGGARIYTGELFF.

The chain is built from TRBV19 and TRBJ2-7; TRBD1 might be the D (5 bases). V was trimmed by 3 bases and J by 1 base, leaving 10 bases between them. The CDR3 loop spans 14 amino acids. The germline V gene encodes CDR1 LNHDA and CDR2 SQIVND (reference sequence). Written as DNA, the CDR3 is TGTGCCAGTAGTATTAATACAGGATCCTACGAGCAGTACTTC. Its translation: CASSINTGSYEQYF.

This clone was seen only a few times. The chain recombines TRBV30 with TRBJ1-6; TRBD1 matches at 10 bases. Trimming took 1 base from V and 7 from J; bases not matched to a gene: 4. Germline assignment: CDR1 GTSNPN and CDR2 SVGIG (reference sequence). The CDR3 has 15 residues. CDR3 protein: CAWSGDRGPNSPLHF. For the CDR3, the DNA is TGTGCCTGGAGTGGGGACAGGGGTCCGAATTCACCCCTCCACTTT.

The V and J genes are TRBV11-3 and TRBJ2-2; 7 positions agree with TRBD2. CDR3 size: 19 residues. Germline V lookup: CDR1 SGHNT, CDR2 YENEEA. The trim removed 5 bases at V and 6 bases at J, leaving 21 bases unmatched. This CDR3 reads CASSLSRASAGLRPGELFF. The CDR3, as DNA: TGTGCCAGCAGCCTCTCCCGAGCCTCAGCGGGGCTCAGGCCCGGGGAGCTGTTTTTT.

CDR3 bases: TGTGCCATCAGTGAGGCACTGGAGGCACCTGAAGCTTTCTTT. It encodes CAISEALEAPEAFF. The V gene is TRBV10-3, the J gene TRBJ1-1; D is unclear. The CDR3 sequence is 14 residues long. The germline gives CDR1 ENHRY, CDR2 SYGVKD. V lost 2 bases and J 6 bases, leaving 13 bases between the germline ends.

The chain employs TRBV30 and TRBJ2-5; TRBD2 matches 8 bases. Germline assignment: CDR1 GTSNPN and CDR2 SVGIG (reference sequence). CDR3 length equals 12 residues. Trimming cost V 8 bases and J 3 bases; bases outside gene matches: 5. CDR3 amino acids: CAGQRGKETQYF. CDR3 DNA: TGTGCCGGGCAGCGGGGGAAAGAGACCCAGTACTTC.

This sequence joins TRBV27 and TRBJ1-5; weak D call: TRBD1 (5 bases). The length of the CDR3 is 12 residues. V shed 5 bases and J shed 9 bases, with 11 bases lying between them. Germline V gene lookup returns CDR1 MNHEY and CDR2 SMNVEV (reference sequence). CDR3 nucleotides: TGTGCCAGCAGTCGCCCTCAGGGGCCCCAGCATTTT. It encodes CASSRPQGPQHF.

The chain links TRBV21-1 to TRBJ2-4; the listed D gene, TRBD1, was not tested against the DNA. TRBV21-1 is noted as a pseudogene. CDR3 length: 20 residues. The CDR3 region has the DNA TGTGCCAGCAGCAAACCCCTTACGGCAGGGGGCATCTTAGTCAAAAACATTCAGTACTTC. Its translation: CASSKPLTAGGILVKNIQYF.

The gene calls are TRBV4-3 and TRBJ1-3; tentatively, D is TRBD1 (5 bases). CDR3 length equals 15 residues. V lost 0 bases and J 4 bases, leaving 10 bases between the germline ends. CDR1 and CDR2 from the germline V gene are LGHNA and YSLEER. This CDR3 is CASSQEGAQGNTIYF. CDR3 nucleotides: TGCGCCAGCAGCCAAGAAGGGGCGCAAGGAAACACCATATATTTT.

The gene calls are TRBV7-9 and TRBJ1-1, with TRBD1 matching over 8 bases. Looked up from germline, CDR1 is SEHNR and CDR2 is FQNEAQ (reference sequence). V was pared by 2 bases and J by 8 bases, with 4 bases of the junction left unmatched. The CDR3 has 13 amino acids. The CDR3 region has the DNA TGTGCCAGCAGCTTACTCCGGGACAGGGAAGCTTTCTTT. This codes for CASSLLRDREAFF.

The chain joins TRBV30 to TRBJ1-5; D unresolved. V lost 2 bases to trimming and J lost 9 bases, with 14 bases between them. This CDR3 comprises 13 residues. Germline V gene sequence: CDR1 GTSNPN, CDR2 SVGIG (reference sequence). In DNA, the CDR3 is TGTGCCTGGAGTACCTCCCCCGGGCTGCCCCAGCATTTT. It codes for CAWSTSPGLPQHF.

The gene calls are TRBV5-5 and TRBJ2-1; 7 nucleotides agree with TRBD2. Germline CDR1 reads SGHKS; CDR2 reads YYEKEE (reference sequence). V shed 4 bases and J 4 bases; nucleotides not matched to a gene: 5. This CDR3 comprises 14 residues. CDR3 DNA: TGTGCCAGCAGCCGGGCGGGGGATTACAATGAGCAGTTCTTC. Translating gives CASSRAGDYNEQFF.